Below, one T cell receptor beta chain is given with its context. This record belongs to a study of cytomegalovirus exposure and HLA in healthy donors. The PCR had 60 Vbeta and 13 Jbeta primers. The method was immunoSEQ multiplex PCR; TCRdb's version includes in-frame clones alone and lacks a portion of them. The table shows a few hundred thousand clones, with approximately 80% occurring only once. The length of the CDR3 is 17 residues. Germline CDR1 is PRHDT and CDR2 is FYEKMQ (reference sequence). V shed 1 base and J 7 bases; nucleotides not matched to a gene: 13. Sequenced input: PBMCs. This TCR derives from a man in his thirties or forties in good health and CMV-seronegative. The chain joins TRBV13 to TRBJ2-3; 8 positions agree with TRBD2. CDR3 loop: CASSLVVAGGPPNTQYF. In DNA, the CDR3 is TGTGCCAGCAGCTTAGTGGTGGCGGGGGGACCCCCAAATACGCAGTATTTT.